This T cell receptor beta chain was observed in a study of beta chain features in type 1 diabetes. General study results and limits: Sequencing of cDNA might inflate the share of cells that strongly express TCR. Type 1 diabetes patients showed a moderate but significant shortening of TCRB CDR3s in all four CD4+ subsets. HLA influence on TCRB rearrangement stayed unresolved here.

Expressed TCRB transcripts were sequenced because the entire RNA isolate underwent reverse transcription. Data came from immunoSEQ multiplex PCR; TCRdb stores just in-frame clones and leaves some out. This sample has about 410,000 clones, with 11% to 15% found just once. Once sorted, every population was more than 95% pure. The CDR3 has 12 amino acids. Germline assignment: CDR1 LGHNA and CDR2 YSLEER. Between the trimmed V and J ends, which lost 7 bases and 6 bases, there was a span of 9 bases. On this clone: What it binds is unknown.

The chain uses TRBV4-3 and TRBJ2-2, with no clear D. The receptor's source is a man aged 25 to 45 in good health. The sequenced sample was naive CD4+ T cells from blood. CDR3 residues: CASNLGSGELFF. The CDR3 coding sequence is TGCGCCAGCAACCTTGGCTCCGGGGAGCTGTTTTTT.